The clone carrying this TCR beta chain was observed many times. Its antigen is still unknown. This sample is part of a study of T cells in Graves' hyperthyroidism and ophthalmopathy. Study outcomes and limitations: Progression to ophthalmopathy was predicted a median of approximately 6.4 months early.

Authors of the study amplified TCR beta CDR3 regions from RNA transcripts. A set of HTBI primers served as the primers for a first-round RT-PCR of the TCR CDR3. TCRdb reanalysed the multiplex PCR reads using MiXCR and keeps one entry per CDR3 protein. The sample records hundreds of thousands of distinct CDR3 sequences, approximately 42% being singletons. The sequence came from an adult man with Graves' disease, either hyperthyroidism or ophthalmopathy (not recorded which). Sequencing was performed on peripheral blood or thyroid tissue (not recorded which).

The CDR3 reads CASSQDVRNSPLHF. The CDR3 region has the DNA TGTGCCAGCAGCCAAGATGTGCGAAATTCACCCCTCCACTTT. The V and J genes are TRBV9 and TRBJ1-6; D is unclear. Germline values: CDR1 SGDLS, CDR2 YYNGEE. The CDR3 is made up of 14 amino acids. Trimming cost V 4 bases and J 7 bases, with 12 bases left between them.